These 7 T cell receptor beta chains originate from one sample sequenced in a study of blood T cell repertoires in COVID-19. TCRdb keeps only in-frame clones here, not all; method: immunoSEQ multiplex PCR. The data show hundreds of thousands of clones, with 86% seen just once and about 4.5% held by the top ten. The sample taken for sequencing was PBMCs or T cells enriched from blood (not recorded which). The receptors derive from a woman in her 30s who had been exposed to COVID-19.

The CDR3 protein is CSVIADLETQYF. The CDR3 DNA reads TGCAGCGTAATAGCAGACCTAGAGACCCAGTACTTC. The chain joins TRBV29-1 to TRBJ2-5; D unresolved. This CDR3 has 12 residues. From germline, CDR1 is SQVTM and CDR2 ANQGSEA. V lost 6 bases and J 4 bases, leaving 12 bases between the germline ends.

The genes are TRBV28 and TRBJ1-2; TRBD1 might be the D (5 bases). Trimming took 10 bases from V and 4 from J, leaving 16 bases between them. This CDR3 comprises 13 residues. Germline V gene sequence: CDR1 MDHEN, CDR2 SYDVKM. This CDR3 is CAISVRAGYGYTF. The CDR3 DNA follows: TGTGCCATATCCGTCAGGGCTGGCTATGGCTACACCTTC.

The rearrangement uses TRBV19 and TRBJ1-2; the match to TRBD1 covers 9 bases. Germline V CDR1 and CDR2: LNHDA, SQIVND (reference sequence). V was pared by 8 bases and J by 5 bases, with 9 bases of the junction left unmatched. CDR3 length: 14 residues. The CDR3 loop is CASSGQGQLYGYTF. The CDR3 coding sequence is TGTGCCAGTTCTGGACAGGGGCAGTTGTATGGCTACACCTTC.

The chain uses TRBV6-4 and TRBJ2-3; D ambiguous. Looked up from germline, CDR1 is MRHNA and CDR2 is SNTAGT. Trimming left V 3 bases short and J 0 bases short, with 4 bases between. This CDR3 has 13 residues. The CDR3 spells CASSEQSTDTQYF. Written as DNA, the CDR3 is TGTGCCAGCAGTGAGCAGAGCACAGATACGCAGTATTTT.

The CDR3 DNA is TGCGCCAGCAGTGTGGACGGGGGGGCTTTGAAGTTCTTC. Translation gives CASSVDGGALKFF. The chain combines TRBV10-1 with TRBJ2-1; 8 bases map to TRBD2. V lost 4 bases and J lost 14; bases outside the gene matches: 10. Germline CDR1 is WNHNN and CDR2 is SYGVQD (reference sequence). The CDR3 has 13 residues.

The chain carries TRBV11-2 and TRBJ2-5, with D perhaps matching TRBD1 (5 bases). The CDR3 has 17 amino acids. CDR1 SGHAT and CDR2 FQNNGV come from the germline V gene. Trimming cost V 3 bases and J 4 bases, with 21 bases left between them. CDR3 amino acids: CASSFLADSPRGETQYF. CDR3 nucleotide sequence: TGTGCCAGCAGCTTTTTGGCCGACAGCCCGAGAGGAGAGACCCAGTACTTC. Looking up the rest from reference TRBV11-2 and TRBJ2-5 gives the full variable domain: EAGVAQSPRYKIIEKRQSVAFWCNPISGHATLYWYQQILGQGPKLLIQFQNNGVVDDSQLPKDRFSAERLKGVDSTLKIQPAKLEDSAVYLCASSFLADSPRGETQYFGPGTRLLVL.

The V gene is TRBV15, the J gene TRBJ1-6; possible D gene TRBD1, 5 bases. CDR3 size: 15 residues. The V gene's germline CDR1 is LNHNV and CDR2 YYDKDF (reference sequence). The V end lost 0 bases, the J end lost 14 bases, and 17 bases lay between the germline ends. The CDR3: CATSRDSQGALTLHF. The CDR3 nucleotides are TGTGCCACCAGCAGAGATAGCCAAGGGGCCTTGACCCTCCACTTT.